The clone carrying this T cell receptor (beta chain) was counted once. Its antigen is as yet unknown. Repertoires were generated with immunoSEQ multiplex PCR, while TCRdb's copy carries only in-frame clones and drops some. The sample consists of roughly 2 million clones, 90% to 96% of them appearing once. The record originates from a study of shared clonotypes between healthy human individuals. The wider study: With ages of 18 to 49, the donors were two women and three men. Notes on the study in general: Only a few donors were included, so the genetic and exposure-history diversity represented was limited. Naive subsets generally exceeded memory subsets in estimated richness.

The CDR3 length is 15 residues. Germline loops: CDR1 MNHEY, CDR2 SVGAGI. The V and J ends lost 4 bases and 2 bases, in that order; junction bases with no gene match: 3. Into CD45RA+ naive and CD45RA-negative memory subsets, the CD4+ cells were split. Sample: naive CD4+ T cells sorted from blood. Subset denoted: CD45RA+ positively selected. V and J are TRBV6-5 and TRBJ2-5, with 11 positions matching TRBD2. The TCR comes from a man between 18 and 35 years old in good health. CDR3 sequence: CASSSLAGGQETQYF. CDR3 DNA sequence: TGTGCCAGCAGTTCGTTAGCGGGAGGGCAAGAGACCCAGTACTTC.